These 18 T cell receptor beta chains came from one sample sequenced in a study of response to subunit inactivated influenza vaccine. TCRdb analysed the RT-PCR reads with MiXCR anew, one entry per CDR3 protein. This table has almost 600,000 distinct CDR3 sequences, approximately 15% appearing once. This specimen was PBMCs from blood, taken 11 to 12 days after vaccination. The receptor source for this set is a man aged 50 to 59 who received an inactivated influenza vaccine.

The rearrangement joins TRBV7-9 to TRBJ1-4, with D possibly being TRBD1 (6 bases). V lost 6 bases to trimming and J lost 4 bases, with 12 bases between them. Germline loops: CDR1 SEHNR, CDR2 FQNEAQ (reference sequence). This CDR3 is 14 amino acids long. CDR3 DNA sequence: TGTGCCAGCAGAAGGGACATCAATAATGAAAAACTGTTTTTT. This sequence encodes CASRRDINNEKLFF.

This chain uses TRBV5-1 with TRBJ1-2, with 7 bases lining up with TRBD1. The CDR3 is 15 amino acids. V gave up 1 base and J gave up 1 base; unmatched junction bases: 4. Per the germline V gene, CDR1 is SGHRS and CDR2 is YFSETQ. CDR3 DNA: TGCGCCAGCAGCTTGTTGGCAGGGGGTAACTATGGCTACACCTTC. It translates to CASSLLAGGNYGYTF. The variable domain in full, with the rest retrieved from reference TRBV5-1 and TRBJ1-2, is KAGVTQTPRYLIKTRGQQVTLSCSPISGHRSVSWYQQTPGQGLQFLFEYFSETQRNKGNFPGRFSGRQFSNSRSEMNVSTLELGDSALYLCASSLLAGGNYGYTFGSGTRLTVV.

A few counts support this clonotype. The CDR3 protein is CSASYWEYNEQFF. The CDR3 bases are TGCAGTGCTAGTTACTGGGAATACAATGAGCAGTTCTTC. J is TRBJ2-1 and V is TRBV20-1; no clear D. Trimming took off 3 bases at V and 4 bases at J, with 10 bases between the two ends. The germline CDR1 and CDR2 sequences are DFQATT and SNEGSKA (reference sequence). The CDR3 length is 13 residues.

In its sample, this clonotype was seen a few times. This chain links TRBV29-1 with TRBJ1-1; D gene uncertain. Trimming cost V 4 bases and J 11 bases, with 14 bases left between them. The CDR3 has 11 amino acids. Per germline, CDR1 SQVTM and CDR2 ANQGSEA. The CDR3 sequence: CSVAGVWGAFF. The CDR3, as DNA: TGCAGCGTTGCTGGGGTTTGGGGTGCTTTCTTT.

This clonotype came up a few times. As DNA, the CDR3 is TGTGCCAGCAGCTTTCGTGCCGACACCGGGGAGCTGTTTTTT. Its translation: CASSFRADTGELFF. The J gene is TRBJ2-2, the V gene TRBV5-5; D is unclear. There are 14 residues in the CDR3. Germline loops: CDR1 SGHKS, CDR2 YYEKEE (reference sequence). V was pared by 2 bases and J by 3 bases, with 8 bases between. Filled out from reference TRBV5-5 and TRBJ2-2, the complete variable domain reads DAGVTQSPTHLIKTRGQQVTLRCSPISGHKSVSWYQQVLGQGPQFIFQYYEKEERGRGNFPDRFSARQFPNYSSELNVNALLLGDSALYLCASSFRADTGELFFGEGSRLTVL.

This sequence joins TRBV6-5 and TRBJ2-3; possible D gene TRBD2, 6 bases. The V gene's germline CDR1 is MNHEY and CDR2 SVGAGI. V was shortened by 2 bases and J by 1 base, with 7 bases between the two germline ends. The CDR3 has 14 residues. CDR3 in DNA: TGTGCCAGCAGTTACAAGCGGGGCACAGATACGCAGTATTTT. It codes for CASSYKRGTDTQYF.

This clonotype was counted between two and nine times. This chain joins TRBV5-6 and TRBJ1-6; D gene ambiguous. CDR1 is SGHDT, CDR2 YYEEEE, per germline. The CDR3 sequence is 13 residues long. V was trimmed by 7 bases and J by 6 bases, leaving 11 bases between them. CDR3 amino acids: CASEDTANSPLHF. The CDR3 DNA is TGTGCCAGCGAAGACACGGCTAATTCACCCCTCCACTTT.

This chain's CDR3 is CASSSSLGSGELFF. The CDR3 coding sequence is TGTGCCAGCAGTTCATCCCTGGGGAGCGGGGAGCTGTTTTTT. The chain is built from TRBV12-3 or TRBV12-4 and TRBJ2-2; perhaps TRBD2 as D (5 bases). There are 14 residues in the CDR3. Trimming left V 4 bases short and J 7 bases short, with 13 bases between.

This clonotype has a handful of counts. V usage is TRBV10-3 and J usage is TRBJ2-3; D possibly corresponds to TRBD2 (6 bases). Trimming left V 8 bases short and J 5 bases short, with 17 bases between. The germline gives CDR1 ENHRY, CDR2 SYGVKD. CDR3 length equals 14 residues. The CDR3 loop reads CAIYDGGTKDTQYF. Written as DNA, the CDR3 is TGTGCCATCTATGACGGGGGTACGAAAGATACGCAGTATTTT.

This clonotype was counted a few times. This chain uses TRBV5-1 with TRBJ2-3; 7 bases are shared with TRBD1. V dropped 6 bases and J dropped 2; count of bases not matched to a gene: 3. CDR3 length: 13 residues. Germline CDR1 and CDR2: SGHRS and YFSETQ. CDR3 residues: CASKTGATDTQYF. In DNA form, the CDR3 reads TGCGCCAGCAAAACAGGGGCCACAGATACGCAGTATTTT.

The rearrangement uses TRBV23-1 and TRBJ2-1, with a tentative D call TRBD2 (5 bases). TRBV23-1 is recorded as an ORF, its role being uncertain. This CDR3 has 14 residues. Trimming shortened V by 4 bases and J by 6 bases, and 13 bases separated the two germline ends. Written as DNA, the CDR3 is TGCGCCAGCAGTCTAATCGATCGGGGCAATGAGCAGTTCTTC. Its translation is CASSLIDRGNEQFF.

This chain uses TRBV19 with TRBJ2-3, with 7 bases aligning to TRBD1. The germline V gene has CDR1 LNHDA and CDR2 SQIVND (reference sequence). V lost 3 bases to trimming and J lost 6 bases; unmatched junction nucleotides: 9. The CDR3 sequence is 15 residues long. The CDR3 spells CASSIGQVQWDTQYF. The CDR3 DNA sequence: TGTGCCAGTAGTATCGGACAGGTCCAGTGGGATACGCAGTATTTT.

The V gene is TRBV27, the J gene TRBJ1-2, with D tentatively TRBD1 (5 bases). The ends were cut back, 3 bases at V and 0 bases at J, with 11 bases in the middle. Looked up from germline, CDR1 is MNHEY and CDR2 is SMNVEV (reference sequence). The CDR3 has 15 amino acids. The CDR3 DNA reads as TGTGCCAGCAGTTTGGGGACGGATTCTAACTATGGCTACACCTTC. Amino acids: CASSLGTDSNYGYTF.

The V and J genes are TRBV5-1 and TRBJ1-1, with 7 bases identical to TRBD1. CDR1 and CDR2 (germline): SGHRS, YFSETQ. The CDR3 contains 15 residues. V was pared by 4 bases and J by 5 bases, with 11 bases of the junction left unmatched. In DNA, the CDR3 is TGCGCCAGCAGCAAGTGGGGCTCAGGGGGAACTGAAGCTTTCTTT. This gives the protein CASSKWGSGGTEAFF. The full variable domain, rest sourced from reference TRBV5-1 and TRBJ1-1, is KAGVTQTPRYLIKTRGQQVTLSCSPISGHRSVSWYQQTPGQGLQFLFEYFSETQRNKGNFPGRFSGRQFSNSRSEMNVSTLELGDSALYLCASSKWGSGGTEAFFGQGTRLTVV.

This clonotype was detected a few times. The chain recombines TRBV2 with TRBJ2-7, with TRBD2 matching 7 bases. The CDR3 loop spans 16 amino acids. V lost 2 bases and J lost 4; bases outside the gene matches: 11. The germline V gene has CDR1 SNHLY and CDR2 FYNNEI. DNA for the CDR3: TGTGCCAGCAGTGAAAAGGGCGCGGGAGCCAAGTACGAGCAGTACTTC. Translation: CASSEKGAGAKYEQYF.

This clonotype has a handful of counts. This sequence joins TRBV5-1 and TRBJ2-2; tentatively, D is TRBD2 (6 bases). Per the germline V gene, CDR1 is SGHRS and CDR2 is YFSETQ. This CDR3 is built from 16 residues. Trimming shortened V by 8 bases and J by 5 bases, and 22 bases separated the two germline ends. Here the CDR3 reads CARPHRGRSGTGELFF. The CDR3 nucleotides read TGCGCCAGGCCTCATCGGGGGAGATCAGGGACCGGGGAGCTGTTTTTT.

This chain uses TRBV12-3 or TRBV12-4 with TRBJ1-2, with 10 bases identical to TRBD1. This CDR3 spans 15 amino acids. V shed 1 base, J shed 7 bases, and the junction held 6 bases outside the gene matches. CDR3: CASSLETGTGVGYTF. CDR3 coding DNA: TGTGCCAGCAGTTTAGAAACCGGGACAGGGGTTGGCTACACCTTC.

The V call is TRBV4-3, the J call TRBJ2-7, with D possibly called TRBD1 or TRBD2 (6 bases each). Trimming took 1 base from V and 2 from J, leaving 12 bases between them. Per germline, CDR1 LGHNA and CDR2 YSLEER. The CDR3 has 15 amino acids. The DNA of the CDR3 is TGCGCCAGCAGCCAAGCGAGGGGGGTAACCTACGAGCAGTACTTC. It codes for CASSQARGVTYEQYF.